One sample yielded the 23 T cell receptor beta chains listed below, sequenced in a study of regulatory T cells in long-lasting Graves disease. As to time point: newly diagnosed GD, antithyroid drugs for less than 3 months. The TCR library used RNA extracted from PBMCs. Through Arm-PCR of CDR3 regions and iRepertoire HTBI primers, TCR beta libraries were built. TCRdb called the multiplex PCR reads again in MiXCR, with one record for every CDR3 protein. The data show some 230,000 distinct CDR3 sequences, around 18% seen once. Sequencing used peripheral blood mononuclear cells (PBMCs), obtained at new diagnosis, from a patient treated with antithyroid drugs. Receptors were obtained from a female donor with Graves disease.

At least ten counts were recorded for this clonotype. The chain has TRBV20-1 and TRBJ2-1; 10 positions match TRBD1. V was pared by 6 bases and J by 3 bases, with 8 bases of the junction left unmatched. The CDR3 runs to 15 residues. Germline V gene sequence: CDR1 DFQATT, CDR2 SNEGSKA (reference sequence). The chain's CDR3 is CSATTGGAGYNEQFF. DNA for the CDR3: TGCAGTGCAACGACAGGGGGCGCGGGCTACAATGAGCAGTTCTTC.

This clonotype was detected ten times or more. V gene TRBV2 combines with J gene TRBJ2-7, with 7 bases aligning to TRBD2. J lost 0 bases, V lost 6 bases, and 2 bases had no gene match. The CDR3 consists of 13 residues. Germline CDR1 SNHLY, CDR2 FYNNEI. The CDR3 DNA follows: TGTGCCAGCAGAAGGACTAGCTCCTACGAGCAGTACTTC. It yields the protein CASRRTSSYEQYF. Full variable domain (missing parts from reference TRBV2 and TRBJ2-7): EPEVTQTPSHQVTQMGQEVILRCVPISNHLYFYWYRQILGQKVEFLVSFYNNEISEKSEIFDDQFSVERPDGSNFTLKIRSTKLEDSAMYFCASRRTSSYEQYFGPGTRLTVT.

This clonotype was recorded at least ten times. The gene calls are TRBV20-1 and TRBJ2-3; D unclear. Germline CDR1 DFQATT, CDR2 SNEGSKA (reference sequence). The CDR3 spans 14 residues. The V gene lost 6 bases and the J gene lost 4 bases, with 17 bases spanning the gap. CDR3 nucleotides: TGCAGTGCGCCCGCACACCCCTCGCCAGATACGCAGTATTTT. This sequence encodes CSAPAHPSPDTQYF.

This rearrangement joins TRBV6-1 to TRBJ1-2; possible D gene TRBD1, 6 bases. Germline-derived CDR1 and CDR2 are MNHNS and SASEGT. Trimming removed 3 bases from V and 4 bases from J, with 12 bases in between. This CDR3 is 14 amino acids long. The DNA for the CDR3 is TGTGCCAGCAGTGAGCTACAGGGAGGCTATGGCTACACCTTC. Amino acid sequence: CASSELQGGYGYTF.

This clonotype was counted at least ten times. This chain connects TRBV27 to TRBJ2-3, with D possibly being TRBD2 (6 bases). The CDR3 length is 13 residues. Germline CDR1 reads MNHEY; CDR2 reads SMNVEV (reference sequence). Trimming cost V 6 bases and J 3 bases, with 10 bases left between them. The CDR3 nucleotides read TGTGCCAGCAGGGAGGGCTTTACAGATACGCAGTATTTT. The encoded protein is CASREGFTDTQYF.

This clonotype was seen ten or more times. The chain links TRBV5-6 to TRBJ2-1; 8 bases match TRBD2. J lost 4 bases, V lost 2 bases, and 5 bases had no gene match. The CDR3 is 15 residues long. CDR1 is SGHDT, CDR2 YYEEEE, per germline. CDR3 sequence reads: CASSFSLAGYNEQFF. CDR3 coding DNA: TGTGCCAGCAGCTTCAGTCTAGCGGGTTACAATGAGCAGTTCTTC.

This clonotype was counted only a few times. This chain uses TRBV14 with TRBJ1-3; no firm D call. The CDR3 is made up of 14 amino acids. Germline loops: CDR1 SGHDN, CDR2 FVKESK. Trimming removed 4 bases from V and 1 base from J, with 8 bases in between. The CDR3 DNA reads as TGTGCCAGCAGCCTTTGGTCGTCTGGAAACACCATATATTTT. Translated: CASSLWSSGNTIYF. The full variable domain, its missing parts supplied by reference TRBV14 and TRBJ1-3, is EAGVTQFPSHSVIEKGQTVTLRCDPISGHDNLYWYRRVMGKEIKFLLHFVKESKQDESGMPNNRFLAERTGGTYSTLKVQPAELEDSGVYFCASSLWSSGNTIYFGEGSWLTVV.

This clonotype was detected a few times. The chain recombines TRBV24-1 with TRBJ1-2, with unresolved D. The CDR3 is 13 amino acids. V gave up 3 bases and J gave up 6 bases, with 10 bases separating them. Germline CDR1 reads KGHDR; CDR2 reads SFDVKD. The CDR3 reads CATSDRVEDGYTF. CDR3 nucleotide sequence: TGTGCCACCAGTGATAGAGTAGAAGATGGCTACACCTTC.

CDR3 residues: CASSYSWPVAEAFF. The CDR3, as DNA: TGTGCCAGCAGTTACTCGTGGCCAGTCGCTGAAGCTTTCTTT. The chain links TRBV6-2 or TRBV6-3 to TRBJ1-1; D not resolved. The length of the CDR3 is 14 residues. Trimming cost V 0 bases and J 6 bases, with 11 bases left between them. Germline loops: CDR1 MNHEY, CDR2 SVGEGT.

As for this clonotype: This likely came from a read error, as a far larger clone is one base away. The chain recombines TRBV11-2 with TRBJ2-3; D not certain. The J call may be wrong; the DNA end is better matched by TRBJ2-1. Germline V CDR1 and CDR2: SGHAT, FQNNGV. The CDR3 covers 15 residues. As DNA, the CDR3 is TGTGCCAGCAGCTTAGTTGCGCGAAGCCCGAATGAGCAGTTCTTC. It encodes CASSLVARSPNEQFF.

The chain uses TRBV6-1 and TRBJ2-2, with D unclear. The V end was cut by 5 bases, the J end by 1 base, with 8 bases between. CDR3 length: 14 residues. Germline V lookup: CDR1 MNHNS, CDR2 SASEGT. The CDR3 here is CASSKRMNTGELFF. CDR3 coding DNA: TGTGCCAGCAGTAAGCGAATGAACACCGGGGAGCTGTTTTTT.

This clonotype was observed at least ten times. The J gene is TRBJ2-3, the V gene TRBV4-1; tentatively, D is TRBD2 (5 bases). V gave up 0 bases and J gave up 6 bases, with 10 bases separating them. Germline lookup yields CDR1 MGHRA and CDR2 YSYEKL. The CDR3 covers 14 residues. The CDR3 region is CASSQERPGDTQYF. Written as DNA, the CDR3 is TGCGCCAGCAGCCAAGAGAGGCCGGGGGATACGCAGTATTTT.

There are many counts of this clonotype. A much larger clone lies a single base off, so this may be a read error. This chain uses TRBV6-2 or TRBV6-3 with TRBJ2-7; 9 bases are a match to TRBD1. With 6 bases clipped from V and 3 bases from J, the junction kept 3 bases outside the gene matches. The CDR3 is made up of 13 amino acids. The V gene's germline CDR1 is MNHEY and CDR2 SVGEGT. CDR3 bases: TGTGCCAGCAGATTGACAGGGGGCTACGAGCAGTACTTC. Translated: CASRLTGGYEQYF.

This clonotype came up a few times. In DNA, the CDR3 is TGTGCCAGCAGCAAGGGACAGGTAACCTCCTACGAGCAGTACTTC. Protein product: CASSKGQVTSYEQYF. The chain is built from TRBV6-1 and TRBJ2-7; 8 bases are shared with TRBD1. J gave up 0 bases and V 6 bases, and 7 bases lay outside the gene matches. Germline assignment: CDR1 MNHNS and CDR2 SASEGT. CDR3 length: 15 amino acids.

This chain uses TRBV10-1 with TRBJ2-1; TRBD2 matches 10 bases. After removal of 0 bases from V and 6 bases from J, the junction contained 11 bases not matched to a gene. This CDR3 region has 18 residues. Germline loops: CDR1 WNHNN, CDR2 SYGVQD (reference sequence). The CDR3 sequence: CASSESGTSVLYTNEQFF. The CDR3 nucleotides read TGCGCCAGCAGTGAGTCCGGGACTAGCGTGTTATATACCAATGAGCAGTTCTTC.

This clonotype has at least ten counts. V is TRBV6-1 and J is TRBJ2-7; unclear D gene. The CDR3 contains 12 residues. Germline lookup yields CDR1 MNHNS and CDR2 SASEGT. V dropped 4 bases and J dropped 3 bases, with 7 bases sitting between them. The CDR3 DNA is TGTGCCAGCAGTGTACAGAGCTACGAGCAGTACTTC. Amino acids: CASSVQSYEQYF.

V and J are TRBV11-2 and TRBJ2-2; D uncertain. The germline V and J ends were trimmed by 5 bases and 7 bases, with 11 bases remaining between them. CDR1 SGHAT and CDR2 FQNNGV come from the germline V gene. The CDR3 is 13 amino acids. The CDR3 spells CASSDGVGGELFF. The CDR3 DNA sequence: TGTGCCAGCAGCGATGGGGTCGGCGGGGAGCTGTTTTTT. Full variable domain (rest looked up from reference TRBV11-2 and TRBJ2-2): EAGVAQSPRYKIIEKRQSVAFWCNPISGHATLYWYQQILGQGPKLLIQFQNNGVVDDSQLPKDRFSAERLKGVDSTLKIQPAKLEDSAVYLCASSDGVGGELFFGEGSRLTVL.

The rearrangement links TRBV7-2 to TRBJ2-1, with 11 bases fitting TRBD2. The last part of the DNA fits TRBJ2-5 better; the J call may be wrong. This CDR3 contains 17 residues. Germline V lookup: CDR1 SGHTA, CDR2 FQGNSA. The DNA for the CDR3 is TGTGCCAGCACCTCATGGGTCACTAGCGGGAGAAAGGAGACCCAGTACTTC. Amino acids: CASTSWVTSGRKETQYF.

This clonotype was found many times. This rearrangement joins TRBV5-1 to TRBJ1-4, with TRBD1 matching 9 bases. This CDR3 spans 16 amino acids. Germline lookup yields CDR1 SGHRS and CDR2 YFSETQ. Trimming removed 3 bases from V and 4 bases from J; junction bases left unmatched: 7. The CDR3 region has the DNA TGCGCCAGCAGCTCCAAGGACAGGGGCGGTAATGAAAAACTGTTTTTT. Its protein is CASSSKDRGGNEKLFF.

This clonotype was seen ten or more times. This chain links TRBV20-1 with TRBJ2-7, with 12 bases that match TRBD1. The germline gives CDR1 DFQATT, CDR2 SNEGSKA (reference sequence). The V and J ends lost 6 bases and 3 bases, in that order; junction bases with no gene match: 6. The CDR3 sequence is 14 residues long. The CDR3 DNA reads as TGCAGTGCGAGGGACAGGGGGCGCGGCTACGAGCAGTACTTC. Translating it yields CSARDRGRGYEQYF.

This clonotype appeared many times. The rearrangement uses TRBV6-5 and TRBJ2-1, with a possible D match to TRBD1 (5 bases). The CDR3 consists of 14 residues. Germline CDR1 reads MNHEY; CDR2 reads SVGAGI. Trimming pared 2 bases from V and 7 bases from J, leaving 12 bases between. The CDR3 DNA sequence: TGTGCCAGCAGTTACGGTGACAGAGCAAATGAGCAGTTCTTC. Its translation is CASSYGDRANEQFF.

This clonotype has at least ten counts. CDR3 bases: TGTGCCAGTATGGACATTGGCGTAAAAGAGACCCAGTACTTC. Translating gives CASMDIGVKETQYF. The V gene is TRBV19, the J gene TRBJ2-5; a possible D gene is TRBD1 (5 bases). This CDR3 is 14 amino acids long. Trimming shortened V by 7 bases and J by 3 bases, and 15 bases separated the two germline ends. Germline V gene data show CDR1 as LNHDA and CDR2 as SQIVND (reference sequence).

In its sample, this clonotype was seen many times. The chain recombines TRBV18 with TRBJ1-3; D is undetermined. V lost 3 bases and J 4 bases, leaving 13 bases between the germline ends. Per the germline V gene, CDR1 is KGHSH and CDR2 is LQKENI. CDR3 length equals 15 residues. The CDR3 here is CASSPSSLGGNTIYF. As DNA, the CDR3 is TGTGCCAGCTCACCGTCGAGCCTAGGAGGAAACACCATATATTTT.